This T cell receptor beta chain was identified in a study of shared clonotypes between healthy human individuals. Study results and limitations: The naive CD4 repertoires of several donors were compared, and around 5% of clonotypes were shared.

Trimming removed 3 bases at V and 5 bases at J, with 17 bases between. In germline, CDR1 is GTSNPN, CDR2 SVGIG (reference sequence). This CDR3 comprises 15 residues. Worth noting for this clone: Antigen: not known.

The method was immunoSEQ multiplex PCR; TCRdb's version includes in-frame clones alone and lacks a portion of them. This sample has some 2 million clones, with over 85% found just once. Naive CD8 isolation took CD45RO-negative cells positively selected for CCR7 and excluded terminally differentiated effector memory CD45RA+ cells. Each donor was a Caucasian adult residing in Nashville, Tennessee. The sequence was collected from a man younger than 35 in good health. The sequenced material came from naive CD8+ T cells sorted from blood. This sequence joins TRBV30 and TRBJ2-1, with TRBD2 as a possible D gene (6 bases). CDR3 sequence reads: CAWSRFTAGNNEQFF. The CDR3 nucleotides are TGTGCCTGGAGCCGATTTACCGCGGGAAACAATGAGCAGTTCTTC. Supplemented by reference TRBV30 and TRBJ2-1, the full variable domain reads SQTIHQWPATLVQPVGSPLSLECTVEGTSNPNLYWYRQAAGRGLQLLFYSVGIGQISSEVPQNLSASRPQDRQFILSSKKLLLSDSGFYLCAWSRFTAGNNEQFFGPGTRLTVL.